The present T cell receptor (beta chain) was sequenced within a study of T cell responses to AZD1222 COVID-19 vaccine. Using immunoSEQ multiplex PCR, the repertoire was profiled, and TCRdb retains in-frame clones only, with some absent. The table lists 150,000 to 200,000 clones, about 90% of them singletons. Study findings and constraints: Just five or six AZD1222 recipients were seropositive at baseline.

V lost 9 bases and J lost 4; bases outside the gene matches: 8. The germline CDR1 and CDR2 sequences are MNHEY and SVGAGI. The CDR3 length is 13 residues. This clone was detected only once. Its antigen is currently unknown. The sequence derives from an adult in good health. The specimen was peripheral blood, collected on day 0 of AZD1222 vaccination. V and J are TRBV6-5 and TRBJ1-1; 7 bases map to TRBD1. DNA of the CDR3: TGTGCCAGTATACAGGGGCGAGGCACTGAAGCTTTCTTT. This codes for CASIQGRGTEAFF.